This T cell receptor beta chain comes out of a study of PD-1 blockade in classical Hodgkin lymphoma. As for this clone: Its antigen is unknown.

Repertoires were generated with immunoSEQ multiplex PCR, while TCRdb's copy carries only in-frame clones and drops some. The top ten clones hold 10% to 15% of a sample with some 4,000 clones, approximately 80% of them seen once. The study, taken as a whole, reports: In newly diagnosed patients, baseline TCR diversity was reportedly below that of healthy donors.

Time point meaning: newly diagnosed, previously untreated cHL patient sample. CD8+ T cell isolation from thawed PBMCs was performed by magnetic negative selection. The germline V gene has CDR1 SNHLY and CDR2 FYNNEI. The CDR3 loop spans 14 amino acids. The V and J ends lost 7 bases and 0 bases respectively, with 10 bases between them. Sequenced material: CD8+ T cells from blood. The sequence was obtained from a human donor with classical Hodgkin lymphoma. The chain has TRBV2 and TRBJ2-1; D remains ambiguous. CDR3 protein: CASKDLSSYNEQFF. CDR3 bases: TGTGCCAGCAAGGATCTCAGCTCCTACAATGAGCAGTTCTTC. The full variable domain, its missing parts supplied by reference TRBV2 and TRBJ2-1, is EPEVTQTPSHQVTQMGQEVILRCVPISNHLYFYWYRQILGQKVEFLVSFYNNEISEKSEIFDDQFSVERPDGSNFTLKIRSTKLEDSAMYFCASKDLSSYNEQFFGPGTRLTVL.